The 22 T cell receptor beta chains listed next were all sequenced from one sample in a study of prognosis after radiotherapy for stage I lung cancer. The genomic DNA TCR beta CDR3 region underwent two rounds of multiplex PCR. Round-one PCR had primers specific to each TRBV and TRBJ gene. A single record per CDR3 protein comes from TCRdb applying MiXCR to the multiplex PCR reads. Of over 15,000 distinct CDR3 sequences in the sample, 40% to 55% were seen once. The sample was PBMCs, taken before or after stereotactic body radiation therapy (not recorded which). These receptor sequences come from a donor over 45 with non-small cell lung cancer.

The chain's CDR3 is CASSQGGYNTGELFF. In DNA, the CDR3 is TGCGCCAGCAGCCAAGGGGGTTATAACACCGGGGAGCTGTTTTTT. J is TRBJ2-2 and V is TRBV4-1; no clear D gene. The germline V and J ends were trimmed by 1 base and 2 bases, with 8 bases remaining between them. Germline CDR1 and CDR2: MGHRA and YSYEKL. The CDR3 is 15 residues long.

The J gene is TRBJ2-1, the V gene TRBV20-1; 7 nucleotides line up with TRBD2. The V segment lost 0 bases and the J segment 9 bases; nucleotides outside the gene matches: 2. Germline CDR1 reads DFQATT; CDR2 reads SNEGSKA (reference sequence). The length of the CDR3 is 12 residues. The CDR3 region is CSAREREFEQFF. The CDR3 DNA follows: TGCAGTGCTAGAGAGCGGGAGTTTGAGCAGTTCTTC.

At least ten counts were recorded for this clonotype. The V and J genes are TRBV7-8 and TRBJ2-1, with 7 nucleotides matching TRBD2. The CDR3 has 17 residues. The V segment lost 3 bases and the J segment 4 bases; nucleotides outside the gene matches: 12. CDR1 is SGHVS, CDR2 FQNEAQ, per germline. This CDR3 reads CASSFLTSLGEYNEQFF. The CDR3 DNA sequence: TGTGCCAGCAGCTTTTTGACTAGCCTCGGGGAATACAATGAGCAGTTCTTC.

This clonotype showed up just once. This chain connects TRBV27 to TRBJ1-1; no clear D. Germline V gene sequence: CDR1 MNHEY, CDR2 SMNVEV (reference sequence). CDR3 length: 15 residues. V was cut by 4 bases and J by 1 base, with 13 bases left in between. The CDR3, as DNA: TGTGCCAGCAGTTCCATCGACGTAACGAACACTGAAGCTTTCTTT. Its protein product is CASSSIDVTNTEAFF.

This chain joins TRBV6-1 and TRBJ1-3; unclear D gene. Trimming removed 6 bases from V and 3 bases from J, with 18 bases in between. Germline assignment: CDR1 MNHNS and CDR2 SASEGT. The CDR3 is 16 amino acids. The chain's CDR3 is CASRLDVRAHGNTIYF. In DNA, the CDR3 is TGTGCCAGCAGACTAGACGTTAGAGCTCATGGAAACACCATATATTTT.

Ten or more counts support this clonotype. V usage is TRBV28 and J usage is TRBJ2-3; 9 bases are a match to TRBD2. The CDR3 has 16 amino acids. V lost 4 bases to trimming and J lost 5 bases; unmatched junction nucleotides: 10. The germline gives CDR1 MDHEN, CDR2 SYDVKM. CDR3 bases: TGTGCCAGCAGTTCCCGAAGCGGGAGGTCGGGAGATACGCAGTATTTT. The encoded protein is CASSSRSGRSGDTQYF.

For this clonotype: An end of the junction does not agree with germline; a read error may underlie this. The J gene is TRBJ2-2, the V gene TRBV12-3 or TRBV12-4; tentatively, D is TRBD1 or TRBD2 (5 bases each). This CDR3 has 15 amino acids. CDR3 in amino acids: CASILVQVGGGELFF. The CDR3 region has the DNA TGTGCCAGCATTTTAGTACAGGTTGGGGGCGGGGAGCTGTTTTTT.

Many counts were recorded for this clonotype. V and J are TRBV20-1 and TRBJ2-7; 11 bases are a match to TRBD2. CDR1 is DFQATT and CDR2 is SNEGSKA in the germline V gene (reference sequence). This CDR3 spans 14 amino acids. V shed 5 bases and J 3 bases; nucleotides not matched to a gene: 6. The DNA of the CDR3 is TGCAGTGCTCCGGTAGCGGGAGGGGGCTACGAGCAGTACTTC. Its translation is CSAPVAGGGYEQYF.

V and J are TRBV11-2 and TRBJ2-7, with 9 bases matching TRBD1. V trimming: 6 bases; J trimming: 7 bases; junction bases outside the gene matches: 25. The CDR3 runs 19 residues. Per germline, CDR1 SGHAT and CDR2 FQNNGV. This chain's CDR3 is CASRPGGWGNRGQRGEQYF. The CDR3 DNA reads TGTGCCAGCAGACCCGGAGGTTGGGGAAACAGGGGGCAGAGGGGAGAGCAGTACTTC. Variable domain in full (rest from reference TRBV11-2 and TRBJ2-7): EAGVAQSPRYKIIEKRQSVAFWCNPISGHATLYWYQQILGQGPKLLIQFQNNGVVDDSQLPKDRFSAERLKGVDSTLKIQPAKLEDSAVYLCASRPGGWGNRGQRGEQYFGPGTRLTVT.

This clonotype has a count of ten or more. The chain couples TRBV4-1 to TRBJ2-5; no reliable D call. The germline V gene encodes CDR1 MGHRA and CDR2 YSYEKL. The CDR3 runs to 13 residues. V lost 4 bases and J 4 bases, leaving 10 bases between the germline ends. The CDR3 protein is CASSRWRGETQYF. The CDR3 coding sequence is TGCGCCAGCAGCCGGTGGCGAGGAGAGACCCAGTACTTC.

The table lists this clonotype with many counts. This chain joins TRBV12-3 or TRBV12-4 and TRBJ1-1, with a weak D call TRBD1 (5 bases). The CDR3 is 14 amino acids. Trimming took 6 bases from V and 1 from J, leaving 12 bases between them. As DNA, the CDR3 is TGTGCCAGCAGCCCATTCACAGGGAACACTGAAGCTTTCTTT. Amino acids: CASSPFTGNTEAFF.

The chain joins TRBV6-1 to TRBJ2-7; D is unresolved. CDR1 and CDR2 (germline): MNHNS, SASEGT. Between the trimmed V and J ends, which lost 5 bases and 2 bases, there was a span of 4 bases. This CDR3 comprises 11 residues. CDR3 sequence: CASSIAYEQYF. Written as DNA, the CDR3 is TGTGCCAGCAGTATAGCCTACGAGCAGTACTTC.

This chain links TRBV20-1 with TRBJ2-3; 10 nucleotides align to TRBD2. This CDR3 has 18 amino acids. The V segment lost 7 bases and the J segment 3 bases; nucleotides outside the gene matches: 19. CDR1 DFQATT and CDR2 SNEGSKA come from the germline V gene (reference sequence). The DNA for the CDR3 is TGCAGTGTCATCCAAAATGGTCTAGCGGGAGATCTGACAGATACGCAGTATTTT. Amino acid sequence: CSVIQNGLAGDLTDTQYF.

The CDR3 sequence is CSALTSGDTQYF. CDR3 DNA sequence: TGCAGTGCTCTAACTAGCGGAGATACGCAGTATTTT. The V gene is TRBV20-1, the J gene TRBJ2-3; 8 bases match TRBD2. V lost 5 bases, J lost 5 bases, and 3 bases stayed unmatched. Germline-derived CDR1 and CDR2 are DFQATT and SNEGSKA (reference sequence). The CDR3 sequence is 12 residues long.

Comments on this clonotype: A junction boundary mismatches the germline segment, possibly from a read error. The genes are TRBV5-1 and TRBJ2-3; D gene unclear. The CDR3 spans 14 residues. Germline CDR1 SGHRS, CDR2 YFSETQ. DNA for the CDR3: TGTGCCAGCAGCTCCACCGACGCTACGGATACGCAGTATTTT. Residues: CASSSTDATDTQYF. The full variable domain, completed using reference TRBV5-1 and TRBJ2-3, is KAGVTQTPRYLIKTRGQQVTLSCSPISGHRSVSWYQQTPGQGLQFLFEYFSETQRNKGNFPGRFSGRQFSNSRSEMNVSTLELGDSALYLCASSSTDATDTQYFGPGTRLTVL.

The chain has TRBV5-6 and TRBJ2-7; D is uncertain. This CDR3 region has 16 residues. Trimming stripped 0 bases from V and 4 bases from J, with 17 bases between. The germline V gene has CDR1 SGHDT and CDR2 YYEEEE. The CDR3 region is CASSLAWFSWSYEQYF. The DNA of the CDR3 is TGTGCCAGCAGCTTGGCCTGGTTTAGCTGGAGTTACGAGCAGTACTTC.

V usage is TRBV2 and J usage is TRBJ1-1; D not certain. Germline CDR1 reads SNHLY; CDR2 reads FYNNEI. The CDR3 covers 13 residues. The V gene lost 3 bases and the J gene lost 1 base, with 6 bases spanning the gap. The CDR3 sequence: CASSDGRNTEAFF. The DNA of the CDR3 is TGTGCCAGCAGTGATGGGAGGAACACTGAAGCTTTCTTT.

In this sample, this clonotype turned up once. The chain carries TRBV6-2 or TRBV6-3 and TRBJ2-7, with 9 positions matching TRBD2. J lost 2 bases, V lost 2 bases, and 4 bases had no gene match. CDR3 size: 15 residues. From germline, CDR1 is MNHEY and CDR2 SVGEGT. Here the CDR3 reads CASSYGTSWTYEQYF. CDR3 nucleotide sequence: TGTGCCAGCAGTTACGGGACTAGCTGGACCTACGAGCAGTACTTC.

The rearrangement uses TRBV7-2 and TRBJ2-2; D is ambiguous. Trimming cost V 0 bases and J 7 bases, with 6 bases left between them. CDR1 is SGHTA, CDR2 FQGNSA, per germline. The CDR3 spans 13 residues. The CDR3 spells CASSLARSGELFF. The CDR3 coding sequence is TGTGCCAGCAGCTTAGCTCGAAGCGGGGAGCTGTTTTTT.

This clonotype was seen many times. The chain is built from TRBV30 and TRBJ1-6, with D tentatively TRBD1 (5 bases). Trimming removed 3 bases from V and 7 bases from J, with 10 bases in between. This CDR3 is 13 amino acids long. Germline V CDR1 and CDR2: GTSNPN, SVGIG (reference sequence). This chain's CDR3 is CAWRGGGNSPLHF. CDR3 in DNA: TGTGCCTGGAGGGGGGGGGGGAATTCACCCCTCCACTTT.

This clonotype was observed many times. This rearrangement joins TRBV19 to TRBJ2-7; 13 positions agree with TRBD2. Trimming at V came to 5 bases and at J to 3 bases, leaving 13 bases not matched to a gene. Germline lookup yields CDR1 LNHDA and CDR2 SQIVND (reference sequence). The CDR3 consists of 18 residues. CDR3 sequence reads: CASSSLLAGGLPHYEQYF. In nucleotides, the CDR3 is TGTGCCAGTAGTTCCTTACTAGCGGGAGGGCTCCCCCACTACGAGCAGTACTTC.

This clonotype was detected many times. The V call is TRBV2, the J call TRBJ1-1; no clear D gene. The CDR3 is made up of 16 amino acids. V was pared by 0 bases and J by 0 bases, with 11 bases between. Germline loops: CDR1 SNHLY, CDR2 FYNNEI. Here the CDR3 reads CASSEALRIMNTEAFF. CDR3 bases: TGTGCCAGCAGTGAAGCGCTACGGATCATGAACACTGAAGCTTTCTTT.